This T cell receptor beta chain was identified in a study of vaccination effects on CD4 cells after COVID-19. Turning to the study itself: Expansion of antigen-specific CD4+ T cells with viral peptide pools was carried out by the ViraFEST assay before sequencing. The second dose preceded post-vaccine samples by a median of 72 days.

Concerning this clone itself: Its antigen is unidentified.

This CDR3 has 12 amino acids. V was shortened by 5 bases and J by 5 bases, with 10 bases between the two germline ends. The germline CDR1 and CDR2 sequences are MNHEY and SVGEGT. At the end of roughly 9 days of culture, CD4+ T cells were isolated. Everyone in the study got two shots of either the BNT162b2 or mRNA-1273 vaccine. In the cultures, half the medium was exchanged for IL-2 medium on days 3 and 7. Profiled with immunoSEQ multiplex PCR; TCRdb holds only in-frame clones, not every one. This sample yields about 71,000 clones, of which less than 80% are seen a single time; more than 2% belongs to the top ten.

The sample here was CD4+ T cells from PBMCs cultured without peptide, taken after COVID-19 vaccination. This clonotype was sampled from a human donor who received a COVID-19 vaccine. This chain uses TRBV6-2 or TRBV6-3 with TRBJ2-7; D may be TRBD1 (6 bases). The CDR3 nucleotides read TGTGCCAGCAGTACAGGGTTCCACGAGCAGTACGTC. Translated: CASSTGFHEQYV.